The 13 T cell receptor beta chains reported below all come from one sample, sequenced in a study of vaccination and CD4 T cells after COVID-19. The Oncomine TCR Beta short-read assay was what sequenced the DNA obtained from cultured CD4+ T cells. One entry per CDR3 protein results from TCRdb running MiXCR on the PCR reads. The data hold several thousand distinct CDR3 sequences, with 55% to 70% observed a single time. Stated treatment: roughly nine-day PBMC culture with coronavirus spike peptide pools or control peptides (ViraFEST assay). These TCRs are of unknown antigen specificity. Sequenced: CD4+ T cells from blood, cultured in vitro. These receptor sequences come from a human donor who had recovered from COVID-19.

There are a few counts of this clonotype. The chain employs TRBV30 and TRBJ1-1; D is undetermined. Germline values: CDR1 GTSNPN, CDR2 SVGIG (reference sequence). CDR3 length: 15 amino acids. V was pared by 2 bases and J by 0 bases, with 13 bases between. CDR3 sequence: CAWSLGPPLNTEAFF. In nucleotides, the CDR3 is TGTGCCTGGAGTCTAGGGCCCCCCTTGAACACTGAAGCTTTCTTT.

This clonotype was recorded only once. V gene TRBV11-3 combines with J gene TRBJ1-1, with D possibly matching TRBD1 (5 bases). Germline V CDR1 and CDR2: SGHNT, YENEEA. The CDR3 sequence is 13 residues long. The V gene lost 11 bases and the J gene lost 4 bases, with 17 bases spanning the gap. Written as DNA, the CDR3 is TGTGCCGGCTCCCCCTCGCAGGGCACTGAAGCTTTCTTT. It encodes CAGSPSQGTEAFF.

This chain joins TRBV6-1 and TRBJ1-1; the D is unclear. Deletions cut 7 bases from V and 0 bases from J, with 18 bases between. CDR1 is MNHNS and CDR2 is SASEGT in the germline V gene. The CDR3 extends over 16 amino acids. The CDR3 nucleotides are TGTGCCAGCAACCATCTCAGAACTGGTCTGAACACTGAAGCTTTCTTT. Its protein product is CASNHLRTGLNTEAFF.

CDR3 nucleotide sequence: TGCAGTGCTAGAGGGACGGCAGACTCTGGAAACACCATATATTTT. Protein product: CSARGTADSGNTIYF. The chain has TRBV20-1 and TRBJ1-3; D is uncertain. In germline, CDR1 is DFQATT, CDR2 SNEGSKA (reference sequence). CDR3 length: 15 residues. Trimming left V 1 base short and J 0 bases short, with 10 bases between.

In this sample, this clonotype is medium-sized. The V gene is TRBV30, the J gene TRBJ1-1, with no clear D. V lost 5 bases to trimming and J lost 6 bases, with 10 bases between them. CDR1 and CDR2 from the germline V gene are GTSNPN and SVGIG (reference sequence). The CDR3 loop spans 11 amino acids. CDR3 sequence (DNA): TGTGCCTGGTACCAAGCCGCTGAAGCTTTCTTT. Its translation: CAWYQAAEAFF. The full variable domain, its missing parts supplied by reference TRBV30 and TRBJ1-1, is SQTIHQWPATLVQPVGSPLSLECTVEGTSNPNLYWYRQAAGRGLQLLFYSVGIGQISSEVPQNLSASRPQDRQFILSSKKLLLSDSGFYLCAWYQAAEAFFGQGTRLTVV.

The chain employs TRBV2 and TRBJ2-3; 11 bases agree with TRBD2. The CDR3 covers 16 residues. Germline values: CDR1 SNHLY, CDR2 FYNNEI. Trimming took 5 bases from V and 5 from J; bases not matched to a gene: 9. Written as DNA, the CDR3 is TGTGCCAGCAGTTTCAATAGCGGGGGGGGTTTAGATACGCAGTATTTT. It encodes CASSFNSGGGLDTQYF.

This sequence joins TRBV24-1 and TRBJ2-1; possibly TRBD1 for D (5 bases). Trimming cost V 4 bases and J 0 bases, with 15 bases left between them. The CDR3 contains 17 residues. The V gene's germline CDR1 is KGHDR and CDR2 SFDVKD. CDR3: CATSDPDRKVSYNEQFF. Here the CDR3 DNA reads TGTGCCACCAGTGACCCAGACAGAAAAGTCTCCTACAATGAGCAGTTCTTC.

The J gene is TRBJ1-1, the V gene TRBV18; D call uncertain. CDR1 and CDR2 (germline): KGHSH, LQKENI. CDR3 size: 14 residues. V was trimmed by 6 bases and J by 5 bases, leaving 16 bases between them. Here the CDR3 reads CASSPTRSRTEAFF. The CDR3 coding sequence is TGTGCCAGCTCGCCGACAAGGTCCCGAACTGAAGCTTTCTTT.

V is TRBV27 and J is TRBJ2-7; no clear D. V was pared by 9 bases and J by 0 bases, with 3 bases between. This CDR3 is 10 amino acids long. The V gene's germline CDR1 is MNHEY and CDR2 SMNVEV (reference sequence). Here the CDR3 reads CARSSYEQYF. The CDR3 DNA reads TGTGCCAGAAGCTCCTACGAGCAGTACTTC.

The V call is TRBV27, the J call TRBJ1-1; 8 bases are a match to TRBD1. The CDR3 has 15 amino acids. Germline CDR1 and CDR2: MNHEY and SMNVEV (reference sequence). After removal of 5 bases from V and 2 bases from J, the junction contained 7 bases not matched to a gene. The CDR3 sequence is CASSPHRGINTEAFF. The CDR3, as DNA: TGTGCCAGCAGTCCCCACAGGGGGATTAACACTGAAGCTTTCTTT.

This chain links TRBV10-3 with TRBJ2-6; weak D call: TRBD1 (5 bases). Germline V gene sequence: CDR1 ENHRY, CDR2 SYGVKD. This CDR3 is built from 15 residues. Trimming cost V 5 bases and J 0 bases, with 8 bases left between them. CDR3 bases: TGTGCCATCAGTACAGGAGACTCTGGGGCCAACGTCCTGACTTTC. Amino acid sequence: CAISTGDSGANVLTF.

J is TRBJ1-1 and V is TRBV12-5, with D possibly being TRBD1 (5 bases). Germline loops: CDR1 LGHNT, CDR2 FRNRAP. The CDR3 has 13 residues. Deletions cut 5 bases from V and 7 bases from J, with 14 bases between. Here the CDR3 reads CASGNTGGGEAFF. Written as DNA, the CDR3 is TGTGCTAGTGGTAACACTGGGGGAGGTGAAGCTTTCTTT.

The sample holds a few counts of this clonotype. V gene TRBV15 combines with J gene TRBJ2-3; 8 positions agree with TRBD2. This CDR3 comprises 14 residues. The V gene's germline CDR1 is LNHNV and CDR2 YYDKDF (reference sequence). Trimming cost V 3 bases and J 4 bases; bases outside gene matches: 3. The DNA for the CDR3 is TGTGCCACCAGCAGCGGGAGGGCCCCAGATACGCAGTATTTT. Translated, it gives CATSSGRAPDTQYF.